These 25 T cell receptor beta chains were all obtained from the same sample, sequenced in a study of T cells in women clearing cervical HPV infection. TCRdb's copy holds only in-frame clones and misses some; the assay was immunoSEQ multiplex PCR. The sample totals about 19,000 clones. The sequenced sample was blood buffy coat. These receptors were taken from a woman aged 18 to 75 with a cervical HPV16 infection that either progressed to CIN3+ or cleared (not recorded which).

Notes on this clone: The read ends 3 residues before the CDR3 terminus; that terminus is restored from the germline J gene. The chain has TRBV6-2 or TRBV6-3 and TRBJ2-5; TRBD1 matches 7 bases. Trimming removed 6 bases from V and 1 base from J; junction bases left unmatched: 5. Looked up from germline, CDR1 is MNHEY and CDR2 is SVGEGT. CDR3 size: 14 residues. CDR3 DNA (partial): TGTGCCAGCAGCAACTGGGACAGCCAAGAGACC. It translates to CASSNWDSQET. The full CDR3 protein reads CASSNWDSQETQYF.

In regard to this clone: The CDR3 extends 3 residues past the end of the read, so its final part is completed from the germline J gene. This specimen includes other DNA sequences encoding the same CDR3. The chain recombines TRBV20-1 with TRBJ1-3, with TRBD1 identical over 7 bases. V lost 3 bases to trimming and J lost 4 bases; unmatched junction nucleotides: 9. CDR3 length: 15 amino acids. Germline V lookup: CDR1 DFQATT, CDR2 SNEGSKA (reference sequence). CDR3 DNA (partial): TGCAGTGCTAGCGGAGGGGGCGCGGAAGGAAACACC. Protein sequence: CSASGGGAEGNT. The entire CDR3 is CSASGGGAEGNTIYF.

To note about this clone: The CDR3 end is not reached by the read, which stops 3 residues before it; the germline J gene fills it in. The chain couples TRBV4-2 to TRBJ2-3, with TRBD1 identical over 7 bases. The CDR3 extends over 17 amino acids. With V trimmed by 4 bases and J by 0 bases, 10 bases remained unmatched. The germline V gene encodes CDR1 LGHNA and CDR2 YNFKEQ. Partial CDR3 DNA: TGTGCCAGCAGCCCGAAGAGACAGGGAGCGAGCACAGATACG. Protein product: CASSPKRQGASTDT. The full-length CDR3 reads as CASSPKRQGASTDTQYF.

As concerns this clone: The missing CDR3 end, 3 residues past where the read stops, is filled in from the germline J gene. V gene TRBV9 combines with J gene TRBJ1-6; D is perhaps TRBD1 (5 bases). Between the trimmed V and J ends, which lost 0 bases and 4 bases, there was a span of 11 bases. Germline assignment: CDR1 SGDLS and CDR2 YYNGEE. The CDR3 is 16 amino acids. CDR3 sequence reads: CASSVADSPYNSPLHF. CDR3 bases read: TGTGCCAGCAGCGTAGCCGACAGTCCATATAATTCACCC.

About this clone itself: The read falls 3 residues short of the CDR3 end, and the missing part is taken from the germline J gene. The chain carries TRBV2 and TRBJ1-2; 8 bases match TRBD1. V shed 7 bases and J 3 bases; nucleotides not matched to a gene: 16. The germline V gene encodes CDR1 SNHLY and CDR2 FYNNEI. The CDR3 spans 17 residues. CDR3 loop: CASTAGQAELNDYGYTF. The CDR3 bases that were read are TGTGCCAGCACCGCGGGACAGGCGGAGCTAAACGACTATGGC.

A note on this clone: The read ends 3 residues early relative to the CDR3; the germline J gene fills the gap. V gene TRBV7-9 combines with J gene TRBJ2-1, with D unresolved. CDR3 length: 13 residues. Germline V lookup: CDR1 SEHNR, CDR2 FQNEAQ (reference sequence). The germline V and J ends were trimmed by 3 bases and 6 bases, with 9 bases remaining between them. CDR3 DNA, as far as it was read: TGTGCCAGCAGCTTTAGGGTTGGCAATGAG. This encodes CASSFRVGNE. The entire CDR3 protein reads CASSFRVGNEQFF.

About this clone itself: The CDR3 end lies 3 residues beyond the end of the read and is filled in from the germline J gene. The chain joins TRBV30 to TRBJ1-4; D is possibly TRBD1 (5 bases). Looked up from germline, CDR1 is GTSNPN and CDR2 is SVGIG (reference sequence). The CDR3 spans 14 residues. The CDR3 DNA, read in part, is TGTGCCTGGATGGGGGGTTCCTATAATTCACCA. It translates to CAWMGGSYNSP. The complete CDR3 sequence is CAWMGGSYNSPLFF. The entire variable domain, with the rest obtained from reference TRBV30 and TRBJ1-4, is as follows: SQTIHQWPATLVQPVGSPLSLECTVEGTSNPNLYWYRQAAGRGLQLLFYSVGIGQISSEVPQNLSASRPQDRQFILSSKKLLLSDSGFYLCAWMGGSYNSPLFFGSGTQLSVL.

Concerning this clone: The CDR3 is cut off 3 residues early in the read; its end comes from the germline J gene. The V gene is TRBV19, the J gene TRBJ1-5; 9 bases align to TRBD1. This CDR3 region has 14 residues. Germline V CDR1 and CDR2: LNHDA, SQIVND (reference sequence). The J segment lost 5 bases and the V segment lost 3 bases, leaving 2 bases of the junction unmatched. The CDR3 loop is CASSIDRGYQPQHF. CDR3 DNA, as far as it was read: TGTGCCAGTAGTATTGACAGGGGGTATCAGCCC. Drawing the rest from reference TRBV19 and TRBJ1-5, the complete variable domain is DGGITQSPKYLFRKEGQNVTLSCEQNLNHDAMYWYRQDPGQGLRLIYYSQIVNDFQKGDIAEGYSVSREKKESFPLTVTSAQKNPTAFYLCASSIDRGYQPQHFGDGTRLSIL.

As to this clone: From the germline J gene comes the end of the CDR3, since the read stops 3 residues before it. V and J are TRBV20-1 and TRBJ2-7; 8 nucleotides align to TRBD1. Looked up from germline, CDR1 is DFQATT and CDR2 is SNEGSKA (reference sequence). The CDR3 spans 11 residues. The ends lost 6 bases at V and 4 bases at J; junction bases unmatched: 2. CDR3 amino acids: CSARQGYEQYF. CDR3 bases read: TGCAGTGCGAGACAGGGGTACGAG.

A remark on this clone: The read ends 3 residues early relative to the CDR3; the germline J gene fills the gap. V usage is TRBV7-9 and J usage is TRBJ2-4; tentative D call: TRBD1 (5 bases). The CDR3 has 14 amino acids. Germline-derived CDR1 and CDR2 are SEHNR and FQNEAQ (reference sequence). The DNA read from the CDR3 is TGTGCCAGCAGCTTAGAGCAGGGAAGGGGTGTT. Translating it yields CASSLEQGRGV. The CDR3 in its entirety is CASSLEQGRGVQYF.

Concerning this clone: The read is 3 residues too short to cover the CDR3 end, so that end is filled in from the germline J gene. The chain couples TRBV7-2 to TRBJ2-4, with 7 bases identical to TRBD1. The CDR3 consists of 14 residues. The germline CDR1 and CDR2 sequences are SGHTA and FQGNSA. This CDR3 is CASSPDRMIYGQYF. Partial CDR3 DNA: TGTGCCAGCAGCCCGGACAGGATGATCTATGGT.

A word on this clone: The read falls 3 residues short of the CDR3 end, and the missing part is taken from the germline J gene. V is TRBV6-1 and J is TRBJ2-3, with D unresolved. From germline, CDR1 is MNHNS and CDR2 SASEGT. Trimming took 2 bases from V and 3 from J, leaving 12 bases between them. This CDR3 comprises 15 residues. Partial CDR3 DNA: TGTGCCAGCAGTGAACCCGGTAGTGGTACAGATACG. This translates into CASSEPGSGTDT. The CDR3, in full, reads CASSEPGSGTDTQYF.

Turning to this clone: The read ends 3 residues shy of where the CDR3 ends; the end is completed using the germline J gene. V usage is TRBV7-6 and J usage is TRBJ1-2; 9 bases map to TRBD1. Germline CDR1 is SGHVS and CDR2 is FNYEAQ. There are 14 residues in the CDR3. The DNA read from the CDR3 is TGTGCCAGCAGCCCCCAAGGAGGACAGGGGGGC. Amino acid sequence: CASSPQGGQGG. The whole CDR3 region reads CASSPQGGQGGYTF.

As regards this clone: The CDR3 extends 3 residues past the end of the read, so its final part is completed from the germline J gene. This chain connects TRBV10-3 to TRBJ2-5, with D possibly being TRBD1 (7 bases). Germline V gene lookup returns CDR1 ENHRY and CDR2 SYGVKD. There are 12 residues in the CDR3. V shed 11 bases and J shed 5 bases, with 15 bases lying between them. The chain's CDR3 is CASQGGAETQYF. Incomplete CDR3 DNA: TGTGCCTCCCAGGGGGGCGCCGAGACC.

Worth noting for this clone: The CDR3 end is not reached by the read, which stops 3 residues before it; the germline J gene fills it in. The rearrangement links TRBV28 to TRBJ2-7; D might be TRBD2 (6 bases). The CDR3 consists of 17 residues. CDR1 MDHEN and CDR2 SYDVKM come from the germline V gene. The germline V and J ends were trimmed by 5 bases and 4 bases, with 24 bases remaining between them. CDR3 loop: CASSTTILLHGTYEQYF. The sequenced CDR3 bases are TGTGCCAGCAGTACGACCATCCTTCTCCACGGGACTTACGAG.

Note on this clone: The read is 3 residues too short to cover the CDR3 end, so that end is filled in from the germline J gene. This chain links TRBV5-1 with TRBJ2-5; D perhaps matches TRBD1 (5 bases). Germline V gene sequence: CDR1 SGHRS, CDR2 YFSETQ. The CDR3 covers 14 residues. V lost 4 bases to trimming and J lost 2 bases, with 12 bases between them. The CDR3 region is CASSATQGQETQYF. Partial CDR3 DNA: TGCGCCAGCAGCGCCACCCAGGGTCAAGAGACC.

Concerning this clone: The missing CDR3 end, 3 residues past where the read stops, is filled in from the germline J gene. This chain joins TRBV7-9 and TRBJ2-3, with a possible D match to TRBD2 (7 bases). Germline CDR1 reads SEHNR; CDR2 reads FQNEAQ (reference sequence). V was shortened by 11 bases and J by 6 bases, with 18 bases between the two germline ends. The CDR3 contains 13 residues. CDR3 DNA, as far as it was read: TGTGCCTGCTGGGGCGAGGGGGGGGATACG. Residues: CACWGEGGDT. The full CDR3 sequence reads CACWGEGGDTQYF.

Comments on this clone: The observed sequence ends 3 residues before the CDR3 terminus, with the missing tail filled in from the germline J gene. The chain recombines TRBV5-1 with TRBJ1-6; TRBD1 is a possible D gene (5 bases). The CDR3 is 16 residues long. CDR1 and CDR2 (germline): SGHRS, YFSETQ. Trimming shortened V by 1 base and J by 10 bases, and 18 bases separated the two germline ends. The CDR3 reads CASSLTLGGFGSPLHF. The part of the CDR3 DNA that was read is TGCGCCAGCAGCTTGACGTTGGGGGGGTTCGGATCACCC.

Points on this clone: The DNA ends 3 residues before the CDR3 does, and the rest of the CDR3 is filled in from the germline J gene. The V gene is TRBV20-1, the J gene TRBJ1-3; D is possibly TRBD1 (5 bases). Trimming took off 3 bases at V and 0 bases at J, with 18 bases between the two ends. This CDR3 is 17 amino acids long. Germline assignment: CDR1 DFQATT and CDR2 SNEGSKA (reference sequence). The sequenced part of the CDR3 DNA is TGCAGTGCTAGTTTCCTCCGTACAGGTCTCTCTGGAAACACC. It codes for CSASFLRTGLSGNT. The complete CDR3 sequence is CSASFLRTGLSGNTIYF.

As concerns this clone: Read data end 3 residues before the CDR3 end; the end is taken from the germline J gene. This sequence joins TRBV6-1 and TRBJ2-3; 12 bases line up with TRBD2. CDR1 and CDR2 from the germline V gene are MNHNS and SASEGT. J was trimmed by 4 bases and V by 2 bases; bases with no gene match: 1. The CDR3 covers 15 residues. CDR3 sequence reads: CASSELAGGPDTQYF. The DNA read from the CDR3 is TGTGCCAGCAGTGAACTAGCGGGGGGGCCAGATACG.

CDR3 amino acids: CASSIAQGANQPQHF. Incomplete CDR3 DNA: TGTGCCAGTAGTATCGCACAGGGGGCCAATCAGCCC. The chain couples TRBV19 to TRBJ1-5, with 9 bases matching TRBD1. The DNA ends 3 residues before the CDR3 does, and the rest of the CDR3 is filled in from the germline J gene. CDR1 and CDR2 from the germline V gene are LNHDA and SQIVND (reference sequence). V lost 3 bases and J lost 3; bases outside the gene matches: 3. This CDR3 region has 15 residues.

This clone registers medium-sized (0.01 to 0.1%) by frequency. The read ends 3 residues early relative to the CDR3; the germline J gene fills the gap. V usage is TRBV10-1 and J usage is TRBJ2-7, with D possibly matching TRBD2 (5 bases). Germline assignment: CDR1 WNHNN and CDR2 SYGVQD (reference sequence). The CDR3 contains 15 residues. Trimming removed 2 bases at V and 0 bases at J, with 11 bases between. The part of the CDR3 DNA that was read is TGCGCCAGCAGTGAGCCCCCCCGGGGCTCCTACGAG. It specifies CASSEPPRGSYE. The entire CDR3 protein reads CASSEPPRGSYEQYF.

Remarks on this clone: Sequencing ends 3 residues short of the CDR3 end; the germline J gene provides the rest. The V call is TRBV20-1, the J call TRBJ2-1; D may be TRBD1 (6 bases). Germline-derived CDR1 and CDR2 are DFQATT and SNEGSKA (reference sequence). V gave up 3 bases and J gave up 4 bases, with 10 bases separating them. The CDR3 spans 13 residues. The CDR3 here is CSARGHKYNEQFF. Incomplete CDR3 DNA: TGCAGTGCTAGGGGACATAAGTACAATGAG.

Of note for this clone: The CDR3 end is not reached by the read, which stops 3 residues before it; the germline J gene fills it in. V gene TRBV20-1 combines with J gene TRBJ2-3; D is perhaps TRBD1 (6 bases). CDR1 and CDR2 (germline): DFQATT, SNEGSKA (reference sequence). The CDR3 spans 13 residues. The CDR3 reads CSARDDKGETQYF. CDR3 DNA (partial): TGCAGTGCTAGAGATGACAAGGGGGAGACG.

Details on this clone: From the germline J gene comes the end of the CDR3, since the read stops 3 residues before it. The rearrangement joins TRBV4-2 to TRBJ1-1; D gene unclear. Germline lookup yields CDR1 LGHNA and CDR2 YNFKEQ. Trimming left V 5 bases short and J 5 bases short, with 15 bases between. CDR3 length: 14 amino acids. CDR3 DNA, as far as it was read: TGTGCCAGCAGCGTTCGGGGTGGCCGAACTGAA. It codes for CASSVRGGRTE. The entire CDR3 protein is CASSVRGGRTEAFF.